Presented here are 32 T cell receptor beta chains from one specimen sequenced in a study of blood T cells in healthy people across ages. For the second PCR, which ran for roughly 6 to 11 cycles, a sample-barcoded 5' primer and a J-beta primer mix were used. TCRdb ran MiXCR on the 5' RACE reads and lists one entry per CDR3 protein. The sample lists 800,000 or so distinct CDR3 sequences; approximately 67% were seen once. What was sequenced was blood. The receptors originated from a man aged 25 to 40 in good health.

This clonotype was picked up a small number of times. The chain joins TRBV6-5 to TRBJ2-1, with D maybe TRBD1 (5 bases). Germline V CDR1 and CDR2: MNHEY, SVGAGI. The CDR3 extends over 15 amino acids. Trimming removed 4 bases at V and 8 bases at J, with 18 bases between. The CDR3 DNA sequence: TGTGCCAGCAGTTCCCCGACAGACTTTGCTCATGAGCAGTTCTTC. This translates into CASSSPTDFAHEQFF.

V is TRBV27 and J is TRBJ1-2; D is ambiguous. Trimming shortened V by 6 bases and J by 0 bases, and 8 bases separated the two germline ends. This CDR3 contains 13 residues. Germline V CDR1 and CDR2: MNHEY, SMNVEV (reference sequence). CDR3 region: CASSSSSNYGYTF. CDR3 bases: TGTGCCAGCAGCTCGAGCTCTAACTATGGCTACACCTTC.

This clonotype showed up just a few times. The chain couples TRBV4-3 to TRBJ2-5, with 7 bases that match TRBD1. The junction had 10 bases not matched to a gene; V was cut back by 0 bases and J by 3 bases. Germline CDR1 reads LGHNA; CDR2 reads YSLEER. The CDR3 loop spans 17 amino acids. The CDR3 loop is CASSQDIPGGSEETQYF. The DNA of the CDR3 is TGCGCCAGCAGCCAAGATATTCCAGGGGGAAGCGAAGAGACCCAGTACTTC.

The chain uses TRBV5-1 and TRBJ2-1, with D hard to call. V was trimmed by 0 bases and J by 5 bases, leaving 9 bases between them. The CDR3 spans 14 residues. Germline CDR1 and CDR2: SGHRS and YFSETQ. CDR3 region: CASSLVADNNEQFF. The CDR3 DNA follows: TGCGCCAGCAGCTTGGTCGCTGACAACAATGAGCAGTTCTTC.

In its sample, this clonotype was seen a few times. The J gene is TRBJ2-6, the V gene TRBV14; D is unclear. V lost 0 bases, J lost 1 base, and 22 bases lay in between. CDR1 is SGHDN and CDR2 is FVKESK in the germline V gene. The CDR3 is made up of 21 amino acids. DNA of the CDR3: TGTGCCAGCAGCCAAGAACTGGGGATTGGCAGTCTCCCTTCTGGGGCCAACGTCCTGACTTTC. Its protein product is CASSQELGIGSLPSGANVLTF.

The V gene is TRBV2, the J gene TRBJ2-7; TRBD1 is a possible D gene (7 bases). This CDR3 is 15 amino acids long. Trimming left V 2 bases short and J 1 base short, with 12 bases between. The germline gives CDR1 SNHLY, CDR2 FYNNEI. The CDR3 region is CASSERGTESYEQYF. The CDR3 nucleotides read TGTGCCAGCAGTGAACGCGGGACAGAGTCCTACGAGCAGTACTTC.

The rearrangement links TRBV7-9 to TRBJ1-6, with D possibly TRBD1 on 6 matching bases. The CDR3 contains 15 residues. Germline CDR1 and CDR2: SEHNR and FQNEAQ (reference sequence). V was cut by 1 base and J by 10 bases, with 14 bases left in between. The chain's CDR3 is CASSLDSGGGSPLHF. DNA for the CDR3: TGTGCCAGCAGCTTAGACTCGGGGGGCGGCTCACCCCTCCACTTT.

The V gene is TRBV4-3, the J gene TRBJ2-7; no reliable D call. CDR3 length: 14 residues. The V end lost 0 bases, the J end lost 4 bases, and 10 bases lay between the germline ends. The germline CDR1 and CDR2 sequences are LGHNA and YSLEER. The CDR3 region has the DNA TGCGCCAGCAGCCAAGACATGCAACAGTACGAGCAGTACTTC. Translated, it gives CASSQDMQQYEQYF.

Only a few counts were recorded for this clonotype. The chain joins TRBV7-2 to TRBJ1-5; no clear D gene. This CDR3 is 14 amino acids long. The V gene's germline CDR1 is SGHTA and CDR2 FQGNSA. V dropped 4 bases and J dropped 0 bases, with 7 bases sitting between them. The CDR3 is CASSWGVSNQPQHF. CDR3 in DNA: TGTGCCAGCAGCTGGGGAGTTAGCAATCAGCCCCAGCATTTT.

For this clonotype: At one end the junction does not follow the germline gene, possibly because of a read error. This rearrangement joins TRBV7-2 to TRBJ2-5; 7 bases are shared with TRBD2. This CDR3 spans 15 amino acids. CDR1 SGHTA and CDR2 FQGNSA come from the germline V gene. CDR3 nucleotides: TGTGCCAGCAGCTCCGGGGGGACCTCCCAAGAGACCCAGAACTTC. Protein product: CASSSGGTSQETQNF.

The J gene is TRBJ1-2, the V gene TRBV2; no reliable D call. Trimming took 7 bases from V and 4 from J, leaving 10 bases between them. Per the germline V gene, CDR1 is SNHLY and CDR2 is FYNNEI. CDR3 length: 12 amino acids. DNA of the CDR3: TGTGCCAGCATCGGGCCCGGCTATGGCTACACCTTC. Its translation: CASIGPGYGYTF.

This clonotype was detected a few times. The chain employs TRBV20-1 and TRBJ2-3; 9 bases line up with TRBD1. The V and J ends lost 4 bases and 5 bases, in that order; junction bases with no gene match: 10. Looked up from germline, CDR1 is DFQATT and CDR2 is SNEGSKA (reference sequence). The CDR3 runs to 15 residues. The CDR3 DNA sequence: TGCAGTGCTACCGACAGGGGGGGTTTTGAAGATACGCAGTATTTT. This sequence encodes CSATDRGGFEDTQYF.

There are a few counts of this clonotype. This rearrangement joins TRBV29-1 to TRBJ2-1, with 9 nucleotides matching TRBD2. The V gene's germline CDR1 is SQVTM and CDR2 ANQGSEA. The CDR3 runs 14 residues. V trimming: 3 bases; J trimming: 6 bases; junction bases outside the gene matches: 6. CDR3 nucleotides: TGCAGCGTTGAGGCGGGGGGGACTCCCAATGAGCAGTTCTTC. This sequence encodes CSVEAGGTPNEQFF.

This clonotype showed up just once. The chain recombines TRBV28 with TRBJ2-7; 11 bases align to TRBD2. J was trimmed by 6 bases and V by 3 bases; bases with no gene match: 7. The CDR3 extends over 15 amino acids. Looked up from germline, CDR1 is MDHEN and CDR2 is SYDVKM. Here the CDR3 reads CASSLFTSGGTEQYF. The CDR3 DNA reads as TGTGCCAGCAGTTTGTTCACTAGCGGGGGAACCGAGCAGTACTTC.

The rearrangement joins TRBV27 to TRBJ2-4, with 9 bases that match TRBD2. The J call may be faulty, since TRBJ2-7 better matches the DNA end. Looked up from germline, CDR1 is MNHEY and CDR2 is SMNVEV (reference sequence). The CDR3 totals 18 residues. The CDR3 nucleotides are TGTGCCAGCAGTCCCCCAAGTTGGAGCGGGGGGCTAGCCTACGAGCAGTACTTC. Its translation is CASSPPSWSGGLAYEQYF.

The V gene is TRBV9, the J gene TRBJ2-7; TRBD2 matches 9 bases. CDR3 length: 16 residues. From germline, CDR1 is SGDLS and CDR2 YYNGEE. V shed 3 bases, J shed 5 bases, and the junction held 12 bases outside the gene matches. CDR3: CASSEARSGGPDEQYF. The CDR3 DNA is TGTGCCAGCAGCGAAGCCCGTAGCGGGGGTCCGGACGAGCAGTACTTC.

The sample holds a few counts of this clonotype. This sequence joins TRBV6-2 or TRBV6-3 and TRBJ2-4; a possible D gene is TRBD1 (6 bases). V lost 2 bases, J lost 0 bases, and 26 bases lay in between. There are 21 residues in the CDR3. Looked up from germline, CDR1 is MNHEY and CDR2 is SVGEGT. The CDR3 bases are TGTGCCAGCAGTTACCCACTTACAGGGAATCCGTCCTCAGGAGCCAAAAACATTCAGTACTTC. The encoded protein is CASSYPLTGNPSSGAKNIQYF.

The V gene is TRBV6-5, the J gene TRBJ2-7; D not resolved. The closer fit of TRBJ2-5 to the DNA end suggests the J call may be wrong. This CDR3 has 13 amino acids. Germline loops: CDR1 MNHEY, CDR2 SVGAGI. As DNA, the CDR3 is TGTGCCACCGAATCGGGTCTCCAAGAGACCCAGTACTTC. Its translation: CATESGLQETQYF.

In its sample, this clonotype was seen once. The chain joins TRBV13 to TRBJ2-7; D uncertain. Germline CDR1 and CDR2: PRHDT and FYEKMQ (reference sequence). This CDR3 has 14 amino acids. The V and J ends lost 0 bases and 2 bases respectively, with 8 bases between them. CDR3 DNA: TGTGCCAGCAGCTTAGGTCTCTGGACCTACGAGCAGTACTTC. Its protein is CASSLGLWTYEQYF.

The chain uses TRBV3-1 and TRBJ1-6; 11 bases fit TRBD1. This CDR3 has 18 amino acids. Losses at the gene ends were 0 bases for V and 10 bases for J; bases not matched to a gene: 11. Germline lookup yields CDR1 LGHDT and CDR2 YNNKEL (reference sequence). In nucleotides, the CDR3 is TGTGCCAGCAGCCAAGATCTAGGCACGGGACAGGGGGACTCACCCCTCCACTTT. It codes for CASSQDLGTGQGDSPLHF.

The chain uses TRBV20-1 and TRBJ2-1; tentative D call: TRBD1 (5 bases). The DNA end is a closer match to TRBJ2-7, so the J assignment may be wrong. Germline V gene sequence: CDR1 DFQATT, CDR2 SNEGSKA (reference sequence). The CDR3 sequence is 13 residues long. This chain's CDR3 is CSAGAPGPHEQYF. The CDR3 DNA follows: TGCAGTGCTGGGGCCCCCGGGCCCCACGAGCAGTACTTC.

CDR3 residues: CASSLWGSGALEQYF. The CDR3 nucleotides read TGTGCCAGCAGCTTATGGGGTAGCGGGGCCCTCGAGCAGTACTTC. The V call is TRBV7-2, the J call TRBJ2-7; 8 bases line up with TRBD2. Germline V gene data show CDR1 as SGHTA and CDR2 as FQGNSA. This CDR3 region has 15 residues. Unmatched junction bases numbered 9, after V lost 2 bases and J lost 6 bases.

CDR3: CASSQEGNSGNTIYF. CDR3 nucleotides: TGTGCCAGCAGCCAAGAGGGTAACTCTGGAAACACCATATATTTT. The chain joins TRBV4-2 to TRBJ1-3; D unclear. CDR1 LGHNA and CDR2 YNFKEQ come from the germline V gene. The CDR3 covers 15 residues. V lost 0 bases, J lost 0 bases, and 6 bases lay in between.

This chain links TRBV11-2 with TRBJ2-1; 8 nucleotides agree with TRBD1. Germline V gene sequence: CDR1 SGHAT, CDR2 FQNNGV. After removal of 3 bases from V and 8 bases from J, the junction contained 6 bases not matched to a gene. The CDR3 has 14 amino acids. CDR3 protein: CASSLLRGLDEQFF. The CDR3 coding sequence is TGTGCCAGCAGCTTGCTCAGGGGGCTTGATGAGCAGTTCTTC.

This clonotype came up once. This chain uses TRBV3-1 with TRBJ2-7, with 8 bases aligning to TRBD2. J was trimmed by 2 bases and V by 2 bases; bases with no gene match: 5. Looked up from germline, CDR1 is LGHDT and CDR2 is YNNKEL (reference sequence). The CDR3 covers 15 residues. CDR3 nucleotides: TGTGCCAGCAGCCAACCGGGGGGGGCCGCCTACGAGCAGTACTTC. This sequence encodes CASSQPGGAAYEQYF.

CDR3 DNA: TGTGCCAGCAGCTTAACGTATGGGGTTGGTGGCTACACCTTC. This sequence encodes CASSLTYGVGGYTF. The gene calls are TRBV7-3 and TRBJ1-2; D is unclear. The CDR3 runs to 14 residues. The ends were cut back, 0 bases at V and 7 bases at J, with 12 bases in the middle. Looked up from germline, CDR1 is SGHTA and CDR2 is FQGTGA. Full variable domain (missing parts from reference TRBV7-3 and TRBJ1-2): GAGVSQTPSNKVTEKGKYVELRCDPISGHTALYWYRQSLGQGPEFLIYFQGTGAADDSGLPNDRFFAVRPEGSVSTLKIQRTERGDSAVYLCASSLTYGVGGYTFGSGTRLTVV.

Only a few counts were recorded for this clonotype. The J gene is TRBJ2-3, the V gene TRBV6-4; TRBD2 matches 8 bases. The junction had 1 base not matched to a gene; V was cut back by 3 bases and J by 2 bases. The germline V gene has CDR1 MRHNA and CDR2 SNTAGT. This CDR3 region has 14 residues. In DNA form, the CDR3 reads TGTGCCAGCAGTGAAGCGGGGGACACAGATACGCAGTATTTT. Encoded protein: CASSEAGDTDTQYF.

A remark on this clonotype: An end of the junction does not agree with germline; a read error may underlie this. V and J are TRBV24-1 and TRBJ2-1; 8 bases line up with TRBD1. The length of the CDR3 is 13 residues. The germline gives CDR1 KGHDR, CDR2 SFDVKD. The CDR3 reads CSTSELTGGEQFF. The CDR3 nucleotides are TGTTCCACCAGTGAATTAACAGGGGGTGAGCAGTTCTTC.

The chain uses TRBV28 and TRBJ1-1; no definite D call. The CDR3 has 12 residues. Trimming removed 8 bases from V and 6 bases from J, with 13 bases in between. Germline V lookup: CDR1 MDHEN, CDR2 SYDVKM. The CDR3 DNA reads as TGTGCCAGCTCGGAGGGAGAATCTGAAGCTTTCTTT. Translation: CASSEGESEAFF.

The chain combines TRBV20-1 with TRBJ2-4, with TRBD1 matching 8 bases. The germline V gene encodes CDR1 DFQATT and CDR2 SNEGSKA (reference sequence). V shed 1 base and J 9 bases; nucleotides not matched to a gene: 11. The CDR3 is made up of 15 amino acids. As DNA, the CDR3 is TGCAGTGCTAGAGTGCCCCTGGGACAGGTGGGCATTCAGTACTTC. Its translation is CSARVPLGQVGIQYF.

This clonotype showed up just a few times. DNA of the CDR3: TGTGCCAGCAGCTCACCGACGTCCGGGGGGGCCAAAAACATTCAGTACTTC. Its translation: CASSSPTSGGAKNIQYF. The rearrangement uses TRBV7-9 and TRBJ2-4, with TRBD2 matching over 7 bases. The V gene's germline CDR1 is SEHNR and CDR2 FQNEAQ (reference sequence). The CDR3 length is 17 residues. Trimming cost V 4 bases and J 1 base; bases outside gene matches: 10.

The chain uses TRBV4-3 and TRBJ2-2; 9 bases align to TRBD1. The V gene's germline CDR1 is LGHNA and CDR2 YSLEER. V was pared by 0 bases and J by 5 bases, with 10 bases of the junction left unmatched. This CDR3 contains 18 residues. CDR3 residues: CASSQDLLPGQGTGELFF. CDR3 sequence (DNA): TGCGCCAGCAGCCAAGATCTATTGCCGGGACAGGGAACCGGGGAGCTGTTTTTT.